What follows describes a single T cell receptor (beta chain). This specimen comes from a study of blood T cell repertoires in COVID-19. Study as a whole: The samples span acute and convalescent COVID-19 from the United States, Italy and Spain. PBMCs, B-cell-depleted T cells, or T cells were the source of the cDNA or gDNA that made up the material.

Per the original data handling: Amplification of reference gene primers was used by the study to estimate nucleated cell counts. Clones were read by immunoSEQ multiplex PCR, and TCRdb kept only the in-frame ones, dropping some. V, J and clone size were drawn from that table, and D and trimming were deduced from the DNA. The repertoire holds 200,000 to 300,000 clones, with nearly 90% as singletons. The ends lost 2 bases at V and 2 bases at J; junction bases unmatched: 5. CDR1 MNHEY and CDR2 SVGEGT come from the germline V gene. The CDR3 runs 15 residues. The material sequenced was peripheral blood. The sequence came from a man between 18 and 35 years old with active or convalescent COVID-19. The rearrangement joins TRBV6-2 or TRBV6-3 to TRBJ2-5; 7 nucleotides align to TRBD1. The CDR3 reads CASSYLGTVQETQYF. The CDR3 DNA follows: TGTGCCAGCAGTTACCTCGGGACAGTACAAGAGACCCAGTACTTC.